This is a list of T cell receptor beta chains from one sample in a study of control samples from healthy donors and cancer patients. Data came from immunoSEQ multiplex PCR; TCRdb stores just in-frame clones and leaves some out. There are 170,000 or so clones in the sample; approximately 94% occur only once, and over 1.3% lies in the top ten. Sequenced material: blood. The receptors derive from a woman between 18 and 29 years old in good health. CDR3s leave out the opening cysteine and the closing phenylalanine or tryptophan. Fields, in order: J gene, V gene, clone size, CDR3 protein. Expanded clones get a size class; other rows say once, few or many, or leave the size out.

j_gene: TRBJ1-1; v_gene: TRBV20-1; abundance: -; CDR3aa: SASGTGMGVYEAF
j_gene: TRBJ2-3; v_gene: TRBV27; abundance: -; CDR3aa: ASREAGDTQY
j_gene: TRBJ1-5; v_gene: TRBV18; abundance: -; CDR3aa: ASSPGLREPQH
j_gene: TRBJ2-2; v_gene: TRBV2; abundance: few; CDR3aa: ASQLAGERELF
j_gene: TRBJ1-1; v_gene: TRBV9; abundance: -; CDR3aa: ASSVGGRAGDTEAF
j_gene: TRBJ2-3; v_gene: TRBV19; abundance: -; CDR3aa: ASTPTSSTDTQY
j_gene: TRBJ1-5; v_gene: TRBV28; abundance: -; CDR3aa: ASSTSAEGNQPQH
j_gene: TRBJ2-7; v_gene: TRBV3-1/TRBV3-2; abundance: once; CDR3aa: ASSQVSYEQY
j_gene: TRBJ1-6; v_gene: TRBV15; abundance: -; CDR3aa: ATSRTDGYNSPLH
j_gene: TRBJ1-1; v_gene: TRBV5-1; abundance: -; CDR3aa: ASSWGRGTTEVRTEAF
j_gene: TRBJ1-2; v_gene: TRBV5-4; abundance: -; CDR3aa: ASSLKTGINYGYT
j_gene: TRBJ1-2; v_gene: TRBV24-1; abundance: -; CDR3aa: ATSENGGYGYT
j_gene: TRBJ1-2; v_gene: TRBV2; abundance: few; CDR3aa: ASSEVGRESGYT
j_gene: TRBJ1-3; v_gene: TRBV5-1; abundance: few; CDR3aa: ASSLVQGSGNTIY